This is a list of T cell receptor beta chains from one sample in a study of T cell repertoires in cytomegalovirus infection. TCRdb reanalysed the reads using MiXCR and keeps one entry per CDR3 protein. Of roughly 700,000 distinct CDR3 sequences listed, roughly a third are singletons. Antigen specificity for these receptors is unknown. The sample was cultured PBMCs, taken from culture after CMV antigen stimulation. The receptors shown here come from a human donor in good health (CMV status not recorded). Some clones in this sample may be carry-over from other donors' samples. Each CDR3 is given with its conserved first and last residue. The order of the fields is J gene, V gene, D gene, clone size, CDR3 DNA, CDR3 protein. D genes are given only for firm matches. A clone size is listed for some rows: how often the clone was seen (once, few, many), or a class if it is expanded.

J gene: TRBJ2-7
V gene: TRBV7-2
D gene: TRBD1
clone size: few
CDR3 DNA: TGTGCCAGCAGCCCTCGACAGGGGGCGCAGGTAAACGAGCAGTACTTC
CDR3 protein: CASSPRQGAQVNEQYF

J gene: TRBJ2-1
V gene: TRBV7-2
D gene: TRBD1
clone size: NA
CDR3 DNA: TGTGCCTGCAGCTTCGCCACAGGGGTCAAGTTCTTC
CDR3 protein: CACSFATGVKFF

J gene: TRBJ2-3
V gene: TRBV19
D gene: NA
clone size: NA
CDR3 DNA: TGTGCCAGTAGTTACGCAGGGAGAAGAACAGATACGCAGTATTTT
CDR3 protein: CASSYAGRRTDTQYF

J gene: TRBJ2-3
V gene: TRBV11-2
D gene: NA
clone size: few
CDR3 DNA: TGTGCCAGCAGCGCGGACTGGGCTGATACGCAGTATTTT
CDR3 protein: CASSADWADTQYF

J gene: TRBJ2-5
V gene: TRBV7-8
D gene: NA
clone size: few
CDR3 DNA: TGTGCCAGCAGCCAGAATTGGGAGACCCAGTACTTC
CDR3 protein: CASSQNWETQYF

J gene: TRBJ2-1
V gene: TRBV20-1
D gene: NA
clone size: NA
CDR3 DNA: TGCAGTGCTAGCTGGACGCGTGGTTACAATGAGCAGTTCTTC
CDR3 protein: CSASWTRGYNEQFF

J gene: TRBJ2-7
V gene: TRBV7-8
D gene: NA
clone size: NA
CDR3 DNA: TGTGCCAGCAGCTCACAGGGTTTGGGATACGAGCAGTACTTC
CDR3 protein: CASSSQGLGYEQYF

J gene: TRBJ1-2
V gene: TRBV5-6
D gene: NA
clone size: NA
CDR3 DNA: TGTGCCAGCAGCTTGGGGGCTTCGCCATATGGCTACACCTTC
CDR3 protein: CASSLGASPYGYTF

J gene: TRBJ1-3
V gene: TRBV6-8
D gene: NA
clone size: few
CDR3 DNA: TGTGCCAGCAAATCACAGGGAGCTGCTGGTAACACCATATATTTT
CDR3 protein: CASKSQGAAGNTIYF

J gene: TRBJ2-3
V gene: TRBV4-1
D gene: TRBD2
clone size: NA
CDR3 DNA: TGCGCCAGCAGCCAGTCGGGCGGGGGAAGGACAGATACGCAGTATTTT
CDR3 protein: CASSQSGGGRTDTQYF

J gene: TRBJ1-4
V gene: TRBV14
D gene: NA
clone size: NA
CDR3 DNA: TGTGCCAGCAGCCGTGGAATCGTGGGCGAAAAACTGTTTTTT
CDR3 protein: CASSRGIVGEKLFF

J gene: TRBJ2-6
V gene: TRBV4-1
D gene: TRBD1
clone size: few
CDR3 DNA: TGCGCCAGCAGCCGGGACAGGGGGAGGCCTGGGGCCAACGTCCTGACTTTC
CDR3 protein: CASSRDRGRPGANVLTF

J gene: TRBJ1-4
V gene: TRBV20-1
D gene: NA
clone size: NA
CDR3 DNA: TGCAGTGCCCCCCATGACCCCAATGAAAAACTGTTTTTT
CDR3 protein: CSAPHDPNEKLFF

J gene: TRBJ2-1
V gene: TRBV4-3
D gene: TRBD2
clone size: once
CDR3 DNA: TGCGCCAGCAGCCAGGTCTCGAGCGGGGATTGGTCCTACAATGAGCAGTTCTTC
CDR3 protein: CASSQVSSGDWSYNEQFF

J gene: TRBJ2-3
V gene: TRBV7-6
D gene: TRBD1
clone size: few
CDR3 DNA: TGTGCCAGCAACTCCGGACAGGGTTGGACAGATACGCAGTATTTT
CDR3 protein: CASNSGQGWTDTQYF

J gene: TRBJ2-1
V gene: TRBV7-8
D gene: NA
clone size: few
CDR3 DNA: TGTGCCAGCAGCTTTCATAAGGGGCGAGAGTTCTTC
CDR3 protein: CASSFHKGREFF

J gene: TRBJ2-1
V gene: TRBV12-3/TRBV12-4
D gene: TRBD2
clone size: NA
CDR3 DNA: TGTGCCACCCGGACTAGCGGGGGAAATGAGCAGTTCTTC
CDR3 protein: CATRTSGGNEQFF

J gene: TRBJ2-7
V gene: TRBV4-1
D gene: NA
clone size: NA
CDR3 DNA: TGCGCCAGCAGCCCGGGGGTTACAGTCTCCTACGAGCAGTACTTC
CDR3 protein: CASSPGVTVSYEQYF

J gene: TRBJ1-3
V gene: TRBV7-9
D gene: TRBD1
clone size: few
CDR3 DNA: TGTGCCAGCAGCTTATGGGACAGGGTGGGAAACACCATATATTTT
CDR3 protein: CASSLWDRVGNTIYF

J gene: TRBJ2-3
V gene: TRBV28
D gene: TRBD1
clone size: NA
CDR3 DNA: TGTGCCAGCAGTTTGCCCCTCGGACTCCGGGACAGGGTGGGCCCAGATACGCAGTATTTT
CDR3 protein: CASSLPLGLRDRVGPDTQYF

J gene: TRBJ2-1
V gene: TRBV20-1
D gene: TRBD2
clone size: NA
CDR3 DNA: TGCAGTGCCACTGGGACTAGCGGGGGATACTCCTACAATGAGCAGTTCTTC
CDR3 protein: CSATGTSGGYSYNEQFF

J gene: TRBJ1-5
V gene: TRBV12-3/TRBV12-4
D gene: NA
clone size: many
CDR3 DNA: TGTGCCAGCAGTTTTGGCCCGGGACAGCCCCAGCATTTT
CDR3 protein: CASSFGPGQPQHF

J gene: TRBJ1-1
V gene: TRBV6-1
D gene: NA
clone size: few
CDR3 DNA: TGTGCCAGCAGTGCGACAGCGAACACTGAAGCTTTCTTT
CDR3 protein: CASSATANTEAFF

J gene: TRBJ2-1
V gene: TRBV7-4
D gene: NA
clone size: NA
CDR3 DNA: TGTGCCAGCAGCTTAAATCCAGGGGACTACAATGAGCAGTTCTTC
CDR3 protein: CASSLNPGDYNEQFF

J gene: TRBJ1-6
V gene: TRBV29-1
D gene: TRBD1
clone size: few
CDR3 DNA: TGCAGCGCTCAGCAGGGGGCGGTGGGTTCACCCCTCCACTTT
CDR3 protein: CSAQQGAVGSPLHF

J gene: TRBJ1-2
V gene: TRBV5-1
D gene: NA
clone size: NA
CDR3 DNA: TGCGCCAGCAGCTTATCCGGGGGGTCGGGTGGCTACACCTTC
CDR3 protein: CASSLSGGSGGYTF

J gene: TRBJ1-5
V gene: TRBV19
D gene: NA
clone size: few
CDR3 DNA: TGTGCCAGTAGCAAAACGGGGGCAGGGAATCAGCCCCAGCATTTT
CDR3 protein: CASSKTGAGNQPQHF

J gene: TRBJ1-2
V gene: TRBV6-1
D gene: TRBD1
clone size: few
CDR3 DNA: TGTGCCACCGAAGCCCGGGACAGGGGAGAGGTGGATGGCTACACCTTC
CDR3 protein: CATEARDRGEVDGYTF

J gene: TRBJ2-5
V gene: TRBV6-1
D gene: NA
clone size: NA
CDR3 DNA: TGTGCCAGCAGTTTAGACATGGGGACCCAGTACTTC
CDR3 protein: CASSLDMGTQYF

J gene: TRBJ2-2
V gene: TRBV27
D gene: NA
clone size: NA
CDR3 DNA: TGTGCCAGCAGTTTAGGCCCGCGAACCGGGGAGCTGTTTTTT
CDR3 protein: CASSLGPRTGELFF

J gene: TRBJ2-1
V gene: TRBV9
D gene: TRBD2
clone size: NA
CDR3 DNA: TGTGCCAGCAGCGTAGGGGTAGCGGGAGTCAATGAGCAGTTCTTC
CDR3 protein: CASSVGVAGVNEQFF

J gene: TRBJ2-3
V gene: TRBV29-1
D gene: TRBD2
clone size: few
CDR3 DNA: TGCAGCGTTGTTAGCGGGGCGGCCCGCACAGATACGCAGTATTTT
CDR3 protein: CSVVSGAARTDTQYF

J gene: TRBJ2-2
V gene: TRBV5-4
D gene: TRBD1
clone size: few
CDR3 DNA: TGTGCCAGCAGCCCGGGACAGGGGGCGGTCACCGGGGAGCTGTTTTTT
CDR3 protein: CASSPGQGAVTGELFF

J gene: TRBJ1-2
V gene: TRBV12-3/TRBV12-4
D gene: TRBD1
clone size: few
CDR3 DNA: TGTGCCAGCAGTCATTCTGCGACAGGGCTGTATGGCTACACCTTC
CDR3 protein: CASSHSATGLYGYTF

J gene: TRBJ2-3
V gene: TRBV6-4
D gene: TRBD2
clone size: NA
CDR3 DNA: TGTGCCAGCAGTGACTCCGCTAGCGGGGGGGCTGATACGCAGTATTTT
CDR3 protein: CASSDSASGGADTQYF

J gene: TRBJ2-3
V gene: TRBV2
D gene: NA
clone size: NA
CDR3 DNA: TGTGCCAGCAGTGGGTTTCAACCGACCACAGATACGCAGTATTTT
CDR3 protein: CASSGFQPTTDTQYF

J gene: TRBJ2-5
V gene: TRBV18
D gene: NA
clone size: NA
CDR3 DNA: TGTGCCAGCTCACCCCCGGGCGGGGACGAGACCCAGTACTTC
CDR3 protein: CASSPPGGDETQYF

J gene: TRBJ1-2
V gene: TRBV7-6
D gene: TRBD1
clone size: NA
CDR3 DNA: TGTGCCCTTCATTCAGAAGGACAGGACTATGGCTACACCTTC
CDR3 protein: CALHSEGQDYGYTF